This T cell receptor beta chain derives from a study of Tregs in tolerant kidney transplant recipients. The CDR3 totals 16 residues. The J segment lost 5 bases and the V segment lost 0 bases, leaving 7 bases of the junction unmatched. Germline V gene sequence: CDR1 SGHRS, CDR2 YFSETQ. Repertoires were generated with immunoSEQ multiplex PCR, while TCRdb's copy carries only in-frame clones and drops some. Of 100,000 to 130,000 clones listed, 90% were seen once; the top ten hold roughly 0.31%. This clonotype was obtained from a human donor who received a combined kidney and bone marrow transplant. Material: CD4+ T cells from blood, obtained before the transplant. The rearrangement uses TRBV5-1 and TRBJ2-5; 10 nucleotides match TRBD2. For the CDR3, the DNA is TGCGCCAGCAGCTTGGCCCGTCTAGCGGGAGACGAGACCCAGTACTTC. This gives the protein CASSLARLAGDETQYF.